This TCR beta chain was found in a study of cytomegalovirus exposure and HLA in healthy donors. Researchers ran the PCR with 60 Vbeta and 13 Jbeta primers. This table comes from immunoSEQ multiplex PCR, and its TCRdb copy is limited to in-frame clones, with some not included. The sample lists under 200,000 clones, 73% occurring once. The CDR3 runs 13 residues. Germline V gene data show CDR1 as LNHNV and CDR2 as YYDKDF (reference sequence). J was trimmed by 0 bases and V by 9 bases; bases with no gene match: 3. The TCR comes from a woman aged 18-29 years in good health and CMV-seropositive. What was sequenced was PBMCs. The rearrangement uses TRBV15 and TRBJ2-3; 7 bases align to TRBD2. CDR3 residues: CATQRGSTDTQYF. The DNA for the CDR3 is TGTGCCACGCAGCGGGGTAGCACAGATACGCAGTATTTT. Looking up the rest from reference TRBV15 and TRBJ2-3 gives the full variable domain: DAMVIQNPRYQVTQFGKPVTLSCSQTLNHNVMYWYQQKSSQAPKLLFHYYDKDFNNEADTPDNFQSRRPNTSFCFLDIRSPGLGDTAMYLCATQRGSTDTQYFGPGTRLTVL.